The sequence of this TCR beta chain was determined in a study of T cells in Graves' hyperthyroidism and ophthalmopathy. The table lists this clonotype with many counts. Subjects aged 18 to 65 presented with newly diagnosed hyperthyroidism of less than 2 months' duration. The TCR beta CDR3 regions underwent amplification using RNA transcripts as the source. First-round RT-PCR of the TCR CDR3 relied on the HTBI primer set. TCRdb called the multiplex PCR reads again in MiXCR, with one record for every CDR3 protein. The table has around 190,000 distinct CDR3 sequences, about 15% seen once. Deletions cut 6 bases from V and 0 bases from J, with 18 bases between. This CDR3 region has 16 residues. The germline CDR1 and CDR2 sequences are SGHVS and FQNEAQ.

This sequence was found in a woman aged 45 to 65 with Graves' hyperthyroidism. Sequenced: blood. V usage is TRBV7-8 and J usage is TRBJ2-7, with TRBD2 as a possible D gene (5 bases). The CDR3 bases are TGTGCCAGCAGTCCCGGGGTCCGAAAGAGCTCCTACGAGCAGTACTTC. Translated, it gives CASSPGVRKSSYEQYF.